The 4 T cell receptor beta chains given below trace back to one sample, sequenced in a study of Ad26.COV2.S vaccination and SARS-CoV-2 variants. The treatment: 15 to 20 received Ad26.COV2.S at low or high dose, single or two shots; about five received placebo; per-sample allocation not given. The samples date from day 63 after the first vaccine or placebo injection. Produced via immunoSEQ multiplex PCR; TCRdb's table is partial and in-frame only. Of a few hundred thousand clones detected, 80% to 95% appear once; the ten largest clones hold under 4.5%. The source was peripheral blood, collected in a trial of Ad26.COV2.S vaccine versus placebo. Source of these receptors: a person between 18 and 65 years old who received the Ad26.COV2.S COVID-19 vaccine or a placebo.

In this sample, this clone turned up once. The genes are TRBV10-3 and TRBJ2-5, with 8 positions matching TRBD1. The CDR3 sequence is 12 residues long. CDR1 and CDR2 from the germline V gene are ENHRY and SYGVKD. The J segment lost 5 bases and the V segment lost 4 bases, leaving 0 bases of the junction unmatched. The CDR3 region has the DNA TGTGCCATCAGTGGGACAGGGGAGACCCAGTACTTC. Its translation: CAISGTGETQYF.

On this clone: Other DNA sequences in this sample translate to the same CDR3. This chain's CDR3 is CASRRTVSYEQYF. In nucleotides, the CDR3 is TGTGCCAGCAGAAGGACAGTCTCCTACGAGCAGTACTTC. This chain uses TRBV27 with TRBJ2-7; maybe TRBD1 (6 bases). The CDR3 is made up of 13 amino acids. Between the trimmed V and J ends, which lost 6 bases and 0 bases, there was a span of 9 bases. The V gene's germline CDR1 is MNHEY and CDR2 SMNVEV (reference sequence).

The gene calls are TRBV29-1 and TRBJ2-7; 9 positions agree with TRBD2. Trimming removed 6 bases from V and 0 bases from J; junction bases left unmatched: 6. This CDR3 contains 14 residues. The germline V gene has CDR1 SQVTM and CDR2 ANQGSEA. The CDR3 DNA reads as TGCAGCGTAGCCCCTAGCGGGGTCTCCTACGAGCAGTACTTC. Amino acid sequence: CSVAPSGVSYEQYF.

The chain carries TRBV19 and TRBJ2-7, with 12 bases aligning to TRBD2. This CDR3 has 15 residues. Germline V gene sequence: CDR1 LNHDA, CDR2 SQIVND (reference sequence). V lost 3 bases, J lost 0 bases, and 0 bases stayed unmatched. The CDR3 DNA sequence: TGTGCCAGTAGTATGGGACTAGCGGGCTCCTACGAGCAGTACTTC. Amino acid sequence: CASSMGLAGSYEQYF.